This TCR beta chain derives from a study of blood T cell repertoires in COVID-19. Across the study: There were acute and convalescent COVID-19 samples, and they came from the United States, Italy and Spain. The analysed material was cDNA or gDNA that came from T cells, B-cell-depleted T cells, or PBMCs.

Measured with immunoSEQ multiplex PCR; TCRdb has only the in-frame clones, and not every one. In the table there are approximately 350,000 clones, 89% of which are singletons. Germline-derived CDR1 and CDR2 are MNHEY and SVGEGT. Deletions cut 1 base from V and 1 base from J, with 20 bases between. CDR3 size: 18 residues. Sequenced input: peripheral blood. V is TRBV6-2 or TRBV6-3 and J is TRBJ2-7, with D maybe TRBD1 (6 bases). The receptor was isolated from a man aged 35-49 years with acute or convalescent COVID-19. CDR3 bases: TGTGCCAGCAGTTACTTCCTACCTTCTACAGGGCGATCCTACGAGCAGTACTTC. Translating it yields CASSYFLPSTGRSYEQYF.